Shown below are 17 T cell receptor beta chains from a single sample sequenced in a study of beta chain features in type 1 diabetes. The entirety of the isolated RNA underwent reverse transcription, so expressed TCRB transcripts were sequenced. Clones were sequenced by immunoSEQ multiplex PCR, and TCRdb holds only the in-frame ones, with some missing. Of 300,000 or so clones listed, less than 15% are singletons. These TCRs are of unknown antigen specificity. Study-wide points: Moderate yet significant TCRB CDR3 shortening was seen in Type 1 diabetes patients in all four CD4+ subsets.

Sequencing input: naive CD4+ T cells from blood. These receptors were collected from a woman under 30 with type 1 diabetes.

This clone was found a few times. The CDR3 loop reads CASSTRQANYGYTF. The CDR3 bases are TGTGCCAGTAGTACTCGACAGGCTAACTATGGCTACACCTTC. The chain joins TRBV19 to TRBJ1-2; TRBD1 is a possible D gene (6 bases). V lost 4 bases, J lost 0 bases, and 9 bases lay in between. Germline V gene data show CDR1 as LNHDA and CDR2 as SQIVND (reference sequence). CDR3 length: 14 amino acids.

This clone was seen a single time. This chain joins TRBV5-1 and TRBJ2-7, with TRBD2 identical over 8 bases. V lost 6 bases to trimming and J lost 2 bases; unmatched junction nucleotides: 7. CDR1 is SGHRS, CDR2 YFSETQ, per germline. This CDR3 spans 14 amino acids. DNA for the CDR3: TGCGCCAGCAACCCGAGCGGGGGACCCTACGAGCAGTACTTC. Translated: CASNPSGGPYEQYF. The variable domain in full, with the rest retrieved from reference TRBV5-1 and TRBJ2-7, is KAGVTQTPRYLIKTRGQQVTLSCSPISGHRSVSWYQQTPGQGLQFLFEYFSETQRNKGNFPGRFSGRQFSNSRSEMNVSTLELGDSALYLCASNPSGGPYEQYFGPGTRLTVT.

J is TRBJ2-1 and V is TRBV6-1; 8 bases align to TRBD2. The J segment lost 5 bases and the V segment lost 4 bases, leaving 10 bases of the junction unmatched. Germline lookup yields CDR1 MNHNS and CDR2 SASEGT. The CDR3 is 16 amino acids. As DNA, the CDR3 is TGTGCCAGCAGTGCCGTGGGAGCGGGAGTTAACAATGAGCAGTTCTTC. Translation: CASSAVGAGVNNEQFF.

This clone was seen a few times. The chain couples TRBV11-2 to TRBJ2-1; 12 positions match TRBD2. This CDR3 is 16 amino acids long. The germline V gene has CDR1 SGHAT and CDR2 FQNNGV. The J segment lost 10 bases and the V segment lost 6 bases, leaving 13 bases of the junction unmatched. The CDR3 region is CASRGLAGRQGREQFF. The DNA for the CDR3 is TGTGCCAGCAGAGGACTAGCGGGAAGACAGGGGAGGGAGCAGTTCTTC. The variable domain in full, completed from reference TRBV11-2 and TRBJ2-1, reads EAGVAQSPRYKIIEKRQSVAFWCNPISGHATLYWYQQILGQGPKLLIQFQNNGVVDDSQLPKDRFSAERLKGVDSTLKIQPAKLEDSAVYLCASRGLAGRQGREQFFGPGTRLTVL.

The genes are TRBV7-2 and TRBJ1-1, with D hard to call. CDR1 SGHTA and CDR2 FQGNSA come from the germline V gene. The CDR3 has 14 residues. V lost 5 bases and J lost 0, with 10 bases in between. CDR3 sequence reads: CASSHKLLNTEAFF. For the CDR3, the DNA is TGTGCCAGCAGCCATAAGCTGTTGAACACTGAAGCTTTCTTT.

This clone was recorded a few times. This chain joins TRBV28 and TRBJ1-5; no definite D call. CDR1 is MDHEN, CDR2 SYDVKM, per germline. The CDR3 runs 11 residues. The V end lost 6 bases, the J end lost 9 bases, and 9 bases lay between the germline ends. Here the CDR3 reads CASSDERPQHF. CDR3 bases: TGTGCCAGCAGCGATGAGCGGCCCCAGCATTTT.

The chain recombines TRBV30 with TRBJ2-2; a possible D gene is TRBD1 (6 bases). V lost 3 bases, J lost 6 bases, and 14 bases lay in between. CDR1 and CDR2 (germline): GTSNPN, SVGIG (reference sequence). This CDR3 is built from 14 residues. The chain's CDR3 is CAWSGGQNAGELFF. The CDR3 coding sequence is TGTGCCTGGAGCGGCGGACAGAATGCCGGGGAGCTGTTTTTT.

This clone was detected only a few times. CDR3 in amino acids: CASSLATGTTYEQYF. DNA for the CDR3: TGCGCCAGCAGCTTGGCCACAGGGACGACCTACGAGCAGTACTTC. This chain links TRBV5-1 with TRBJ2-7; D might be TRBD1 (6 bases). V was cut by 0 bases and J by 2 bases, with 12 bases left in between. Germline assignment: CDR1 SGHRS and CDR2 YFSETQ. The CDR3 spans 15 residues.

This clone has a handful of counts. The chain employs TRBV6-1 and TRBJ2-1; TRBD2 matches at 8 bases. The J segment lost 6 bases and the V segment lost 0 bases, leaving 10 bases of the junction unmatched. The CDR3 is 17 residues long. Germline assignment: CDR1 MNHNS and CDR2 SASEGT. CDR3 in amino acids: CASSEARPSGSGNEQFF. The CDR3 bases are TGTGCCAGCAGTGAAGCCCGTCCCAGCGGGAGTGGCAATGAGCAGTTCTTC.

This clone was observed a few times. V gene TRBV19 combines with J gene TRBJ2-2, with 9 bases aligning to TRBD2. CDR1 and CDR2 (germline): LNHDA, SQIVND (reference sequence). CDR3 length: 16 amino acids. The V gene end was trimmed by 5 bases and the J gene end by 4 bases; junction bases not matched to a gene: 8. This CDR3 is CASSALTSGATGELFF. CDR3 bases: TGTGCCAGTAGTGCCCTGACTAGCGGAGCCACCGGGGAGCTGTTTTTT.

The chain carries TRBV5-1 and TRBJ1-1; the D gene is possibly TRBD1 (5 bases). Germline loops: CDR1 SGHRS, CDR2 YFSETQ. The CDR3 runs to 15 residues. Between the trimmed V and J ends, which lost 0 bases and 1 base, there was a span of 10 bases. CDR3 coding DNA: TGCGCCAGCAGCTTGGTGGGGGGATGGAACACTGAAGCTTTCTTT. Protein product: CASSLVGGWNTEAFF.

The CDR3, as DNA: TGCGCCAGCAGCCCCCAAGGACTAGCGGGTGATGAGCAGTTCTTC. It specifies CASSPQGLAGDEQFF. The genes are TRBV5-1 and TRBJ2-1, with 11 bases fitting TRBD2. The CDR3 sequence is 15 residues long. J lost 8 bases, V lost 4 bases, and 8 bases had no gene match. Per germline, CDR1 SGHRS and CDR2 YFSETQ.

The chain uses TRBV19 and TRBJ1-1; D not certain. The germline V and J ends were trimmed by 2 bases and 1 base, with 5 bases remaining between them. Germline CDR1 LNHDA, CDR2 SQIVND (reference sequence). The CDR3 loop spans 13 amino acids. The CDR3 DNA follows: TGTGCCAGTAGTATAACAGAGAACACTGAAGCTTTCTTT. Translation: CASSITENTEAFF.

V gene TRBV5-4 combines with J gene TRBJ2-7; TRBD2 matches 10 bases. J was trimmed by 4 bases and V by 0 bases; bases with no gene match: 7. The CDR3 sequence is 16 residues long. Germline CDR1 reads SGHNT; CDR2 reads YYREEE (reference sequence). CDR3 region: CASSLAPSGSPYEQYF. DNA of the CDR3: TGTGCCAGCAGCTTGGCACCTAGCGGGAGCCCTTACGAGCAGTACTTC.

J is TRBJ2-7 and V is TRBV7-2; 7 bases are shared with TRBD1. Losses at the gene ends were 5 bases for V and 5 bases for J; bases not matched to a gene: 9. The CDR3 contains 14 residues. CDR1 SGHTA and CDR2 FQGNSA come from the germline V gene. The CDR3 protein is CASSADRDRHEQYV. The CDR3 bases are TGTGCCAGCAGCGCCGACAGGGATAGGCACGAGCAGTACGTC.

The rearrangement links TRBV30 to TRBJ1-1; D is possibly TRBD1 (6 bases). Looked up from germline, CDR1 is GTSNPN and CDR2 is SVGIG (reference sequence). V lost 2 bases to trimming and J lost 5 bases, with 12 bases between them. CDR3 length equals 13 residues. The CDR3: CAWSIQGGTEAFF. The CDR3 coding sequence is TGTGCCTGGAGTATACAGGGAGGGACTGAAGCTTTCTTT.

The chain uses TRBV27 and TRBJ1-1; the match to TRBD1 covers 7 bases. V shed 6 bases and J 3 bases; nucleotides not matched to a gene: 7. The CDR3 is made up of 14 amino acids. Germline-derived CDR1 and CDR2 are MNHEY and SMNVEV (reference sequence). The CDR3 sequence: CASRPWDRHTEAFF. The CDR3 nucleotides are TGTGCCAGCAGGCCTTGGGACAGACACACTGAAGCTTTCTTT.